This entry concerns a single T cell receptor beta chain. The antigen is undetermined. The entry originates in a study of blood T cells in healthy people across ages. Study-wide results and limits: When set beside aged donors, long-lived donors presented more naive CD4+ cells and higher diversity.

Germline V lookup: CDR1 SGHVS, CDR2 FNYEAQ. This CDR3 has 17 residues. V lost 3 bases and J lost 4, with 18 bases in between. Through a sample-barcoded 5' primer and a J-beta primer mix, a second PCR was run for roughly 7 to 11 cycles. From the 5' RACE reads, TCRdb called clonotypes with MiXCR, one entry per CDR3 protein. The sample comprises 1,500,000 or so distinct CDR3 sequences, about 42% of which are singletons, and over 3.5% rests with the top ten. Sequencing was performed on blood. The TCR originated in a woman between 18 and 29 years old in good health. This chain uses TRBV7-6 with TRBJ2-2, with D tentatively TRBD1 (5 bases). The CDR3 sequence is CASSFEQAALSTGELFF. CDR3 sequence (DNA): TGTGCCAGCAGCTTTGAACAGGCCGCGTTGAGCACCGGGGAGCTGTTTTTT.